This T cell receptor (beta chain) appears in the sequencing data of a study of blood T cell repertoires in COVID-19. Background on the study: Samples came from the United States, Italy and Spain, spanning acute and convalescent COVID-19. PBMCs, B-cell-depleted T cells, or T cells were the source of the cDNA or gDNA that made up the material.

Methods used by the authors: For nucleated cells, counts were estimated from reference gene primer amplification. The method was immunoSEQ multiplex PCR; TCRdb's version includes in-frame clones alone and lacks a portion of them. V, J and clone size are taken as reported in that table, and D and trimming were inferred from the DNA itself. The table records 95,000 to 150,000 clones, around 88% of them present only once. The CDR3 runs to 16 residues. With V trimmed by 6 bases and J by 1 base, 7 bases remained unmatched. The V gene's germline CDR1 is MGHDK and CDR2 SYGVNS. Sequencing input: peripheral blood. This receptor was identified in a woman aged 45-65 years with active or convalescent COVID-19. V and J are TRBV25-1 and TRBJ2-1; 9 bases agree with TRBD2. Here the CDR3 DNA reads TGTGCCAGCAGCGAGACTAGCGGCCGGTCCTACAATGAGCAGTTCTTC. Its translation: CASSETSGRSYNEQFF.